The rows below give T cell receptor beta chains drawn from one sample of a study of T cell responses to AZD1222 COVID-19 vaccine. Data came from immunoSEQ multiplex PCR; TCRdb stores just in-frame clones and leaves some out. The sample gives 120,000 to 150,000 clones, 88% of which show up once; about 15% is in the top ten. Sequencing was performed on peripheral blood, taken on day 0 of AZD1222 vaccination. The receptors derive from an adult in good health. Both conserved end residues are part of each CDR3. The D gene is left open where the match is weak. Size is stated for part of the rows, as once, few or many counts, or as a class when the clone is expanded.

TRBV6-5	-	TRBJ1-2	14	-	TGTGCCAGCAGTTACGACAGGTCTAACTATGGCTATACCTTC	CASSYDRSNYGYTF
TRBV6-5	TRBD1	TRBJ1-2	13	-	TGTGCCTCAGCAAGGGGCCAGGGGGCTGGCTACACCTTC	CASARGQGAGYTF
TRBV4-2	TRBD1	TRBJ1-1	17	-	TGTGCCAGCAGCCAAGATGTCCCCGGACAGGGGTTGACTGAAGCTTTCTTT	CASSQDVPGQGLTEAFF
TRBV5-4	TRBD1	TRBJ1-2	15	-	TGTGCCAGCAGCCAAGGACAGGTGGAACACTATGGCTACACCTTC	CASSQGQVEHYGYTF
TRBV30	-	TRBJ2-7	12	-	TGTGCCTGGAGTACGGGAAAAAACGAGCAGTACTTC	CAWSTGKNEQYF
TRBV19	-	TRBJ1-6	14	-	TGTGCCAGTGGGCAGGGGTCCCATAATTCACCCCTCCACTTT	CASGQGSHNSPLHF
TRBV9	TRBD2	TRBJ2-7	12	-	TGTGCCAGCAGCTCTAGCGGTGGAAAGCAGTACTTC	CASSSSGGKQYF
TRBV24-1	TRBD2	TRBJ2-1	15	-	TGTGCCACCAGTCGCAGCGGGGACTTTTACAATGAGCAGTTCTTC	CATSRSGDFYNEQFF
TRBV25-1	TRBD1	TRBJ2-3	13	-	TGTGCCAGCAGGACAGGGGCGGCTCTCACGCAGTATTTT	CASRTGAALTQYF
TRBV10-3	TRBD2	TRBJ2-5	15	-	TGTGCCATCAGGATTTCTAGCGGCAACCAAGAGACCCAGTACTTC	CAIRISSGNQETQYF
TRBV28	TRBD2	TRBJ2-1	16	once	TGTGCCAGCAGTTCGACTAGCGGGGGGGTCTACAATGAGCAGTTCTTC	CASSSTSGGVYNEQFF
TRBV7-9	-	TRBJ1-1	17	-	TGTGCCAGCAGCTTTCCACCGGGTGGAGGGGGGAGCCGTGAAGCTTTCTTT	CASSFPPGGGGSREAFF
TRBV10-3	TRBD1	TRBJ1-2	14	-	TGTGCCATCAGTGAGTCGTCAGGGGGCGATGGCTACACCTTC	CAISESSGGDGYTF
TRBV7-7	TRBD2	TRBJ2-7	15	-	TGTGCCAGCAGCCCGGCCACTAGCGGGGGAAATGAGCAGTACTTC	CASSPATSGGNEQYF